This T cell receptor (beta chain) was profiled in a study of cytomegalovirus exposure and HLA in healthy donors. The V segment lost 4 bases and the J segment 4 bases; nucleotides outside the gene matches: 10. This CDR3 has 17 residues. CDR1 is SGHNT, CDR2 YYREEE, per germline (reference sequence). Primers included in the PCR were 60 Vbeta and 13 Jbeta primers. Authors' data handling: Unique TCR beta chains numbered around 75 million in a later analysis, with about 9.9 million shared. Clones were read by immunoSEQ multiplex PCR, and TCRdb kept only the in-frame ones, dropping some. V, J and clone size were drawn from that table, and D and trimming were deduced from the DNA. Found here are 150,000 or so clones; the top ten clones hold more than 1.5%. Notes on the study in general: Immune exposure was documented only through CMV serostatus. More clonal expansion characterized HLA-associated TCR beta chains than equally common others in a later analysis. A missense DCLRE1C variant was associated with V- and J-gene trimming of TCR beta chains in a later analysis, and an independent cohort replicated the association.

Worth noting for this clone: Antigen unknown.

The sequenced sample consisted of PBMCs. The TCR sequence derives from a woman aged 40 to 50 in good health and CMV-seropositive. The chain couples TRBV5-4 to TRBJ2-6; 8 nucleotides align to TRBD1. The CDR3, as DNA: TGTGCCAGCAGCGGGAGGACAGGGTTTGCCGGGGCCAACGTCCTGACTTTC. The encoded protein is CASSGRTGFAGANVLTF.